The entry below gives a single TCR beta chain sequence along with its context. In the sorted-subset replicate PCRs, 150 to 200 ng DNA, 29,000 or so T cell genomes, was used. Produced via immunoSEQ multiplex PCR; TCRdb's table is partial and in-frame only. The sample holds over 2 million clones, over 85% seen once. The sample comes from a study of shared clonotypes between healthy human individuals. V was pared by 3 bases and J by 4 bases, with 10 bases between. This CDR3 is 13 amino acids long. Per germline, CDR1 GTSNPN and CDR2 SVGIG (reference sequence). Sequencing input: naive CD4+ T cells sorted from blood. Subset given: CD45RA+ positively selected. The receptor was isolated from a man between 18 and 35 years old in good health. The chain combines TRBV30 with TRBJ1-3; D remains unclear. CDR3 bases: TGTGCCTGGAGCCGTTATCGAGGAAACACCATATATTTT. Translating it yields CAWSRYRGNTIYF.